A single sample gave rise to the 21 T cell receptor beta chains below, sequenced in a study of T cell responses to AZD1222 COVID-19 vaccine. Libraries were prepared by immunoSEQ multiplex PCR; TCRdb keeps only in-frame clonotypes and omits some of them. The table includes about 90,000 clones, roughly 90% detected once. Sequences were derived from peripheral blood, sampled 28 days after the second AZD1222 dose. Receptor source: an adult who received the AZD1222 COVID-19 vaccine.

The rearrangement links TRBV28 to TRBJ2-7; D gene ambiguous. The germline gives CDR1 MDHEN, CDR2 SYDVKM. The CDR3 spans 13 residues. Trimming took off 3 bases at V and 4 bases at J, with 10 bases between the two ends. DNA of the CDR3: TGTGCCAGCAGTTTTAACCGGCTATACGAGCAGTACTTC. Amino acids: CASSFNRLYEQYF.

The chain joins TRBV5-6 to TRBJ2-3; 8 bases align to TRBD1. Germline CDR1 and CDR2: SGHDT and YYEEEE. Germline trimming cut 6 bases from V and 0 bases from J; bases unmatched to any gene: 6. The CDR3 spans 15 residues. The CDR3 loop is CASIFGQGSTDTQYF. CDR3 bases: TGTGCCAGCATCTTCGGACAGGGTAGCACAGATACGCAGTATTTT.

The chain employs TRBV13 and TRBJ2-7, with D hard to call. Per germline, CDR1 PRHDT and CDR2 FYEKMQ (reference sequence). V lost 5 bases, J lost 3 bases, and 8 bases lay in between. The length of the CDR3 is 12 residues. CDR3 DNA: TGTGCCAGCAGCCTAGATGGCTACGAGCAGTACTTC. Amino acid sequence: CASSLDGYEQYF.

This CDR3 reads CSVGQPGLPTDTQYF. The CDR3 DNA reads as TGCAGCGTGGGACAACCGGGACTCCCCACAGATACGCAGTATTTT. The J gene is TRBJ2-3, the V gene TRBV29-1; D tentatively fits TRBD1 or TRBD2 (6 bases each). The germline V gene encodes CDR1 SQVTM and CDR2 ANQGSEA. The CDR3 extends over 15 amino acids. V was pared by 6 bases and J by 2 bases, with 18 bases between.

This chain uses TRBV7-2 with TRBJ1-5, with unresolved D. In germline, CDR1 is SGHTA, CDR2 FQGNSA. This CDR3 is 13 amino acids long. V was clipped by 1 base and J by 3 bases, with 4 bases between them. The CDR3 reads CASSLDPNQPQHF. Written as DNA, the CDR3 is TGTGCCAGCAGCTTAGATCCCAATCAGCCCCAGCATTTT.

This chain uses TRBV29-1 with TRBJ1-1, with D tentatively TRBD1 (6 bases). The germline gives CDR1 SQVTM, CDR2 ANQGSEA. This CDR3 comprises 16 residues. Between the trimmed V and J ends, which lost 4 bases and 3 bases, there was a span of 21 bases. CDR3: CSVVPRFGGADTEAFF. CDR3 DNA: TGCAGCGTTGTACCCCGGTTCGGGGGGGCGGACACTGAAGCTTTCTTT. The variable domain in full, completed from reference TRBV29-1 and TRBJ1-1, reads SAVISQKPSRDICQRGTSLTIQCQVDSQVTMMFWYRQQPGQSLTLIATANQGSEATYESGFVIDKFPISRPNLTFSTLTVSNMSPEDSSIYLCSVVPRFGGADTEAFFGQGTRLTVV.

The chain employs TRBV6-5 and TRBJ2-5; D possibly uses TRBD1 or TRBD2 (5 bases each). With 5 bases removed from V and 4 bases from J, the gap between germline ends came to 17 bases. The CDR3 totals 15 residues. Germline CDR1 MNHEY, CDR2 SVGAGI. CDR3 bases: TGTGCCAGCAGTAACCTTTGGGGGTCGGTAGAGACCCAGTACTTC. Its translation is CASSNLWGSVETQYF.

This chain uses TRBV6-5 with TRBJ1-2, with D possibly being TRBD1 (6 bases). The length of the CDR3 is 13 residues. Trimming left V 7 bases short and J 7 bases short, with 16 bases between. CDR1 MNHEY and CDR2 SVGAGI come from the germline V gene. The CDR3 bases are TGTGCCAGCATAGGAGGTACAGGGAGTGGCTACACCTTC. This gives the protein CASIGGTGSGYTF.

The V gene is TRBV30, the J gene TRBJ2-5; perhaps TRBD1 as D (8 bases). This CDR3 has 13 residues. The germline gives CDR1 GTSNPN, CDR2 SVGIG (reference sequence). V was trimmed by 6 bases and J by 2 bases, leaving 13 bases between them. This chain's CDR3 is CACTGGAQETQYF. Here the CDR3 DNA reads TGTGCCTGTACAGGGGGGGCTCAAGAGACCCAGTACTTC.

The chain recombines TRBV2 with TRBJ2-1; possible D gene TRBD1, 6 bases. The V end was cut by 10 bases, the J end by 1 base, with 14 bases between. Germline V gives CDR1 SNHLY, CDR2 FYNNEI. CDR3 size: 14 residues. CDR3: CATHREVSYNEQFF. In nucleotides, the CDR3 is TGTGCCACCCACAGGGAAGTATCCTACAATGAGCAGTTCTTC.

This chain links TRBV9 with TRBJ1-3; D is unresolved. The CDR3 is 15 amino acids. V lost 3 bases, J lost 4 bases, and 14 bases lay in between. From germline, CDR1 is SGDLS and CDR2 YYNGEE. The CDR3, as DNA: TGTGCCAGCAGCGCTGACACTTATTACGGAAACACCATATATTTT. Protein: CASSADTYYGNTIYF.

The chain couples TRBV4-2 to TRBJ2-1; TRBD2 matches 7 bases. CDR1 LGHNA and CDR2 YNFKEQ come from the germline V gene. The CDR3 sequence is 17 residues long. Trimming at V came to 1 base and at J to 3 bases, leaving 9 bases not matched to a gene. The DNA for the CDR3 is TGTGCCAGCAGCCAAGTTCGGGCGGGAGAGAACTACAATGAGCAGTTCTTC. This gives the protein CASSQVRAGENYNEQFF.

This chain links TRBV28 with TRBJ2-5; TRBD2 matches 9 bases. CDR1 and CDR2 (germline): MDHEN, SYDVKM. The CDR3 sequence is 15 residues long. V lost 8 bases and J lost 2; bases outside the gene matches: 9. The CDR3 spells CASQSGRRLQETQYF. CDR3 in DNA: TGTGCCAGCCAAAGCGGGAGGCGCTTACAAGAGACCCAGTACTTC.

The rearrangement joins TRBV2 to TRBJ2-7; D is undetermined. Deletions cut 5 bases from V and 7 bases from J, with 15 bases between. CDR1 is SNHLY, CDR2 FYNNEI, per germline. The CDR3 extends over 13 amino acids. Here the CDR3 reads CASSSTYSQEQYF. CDR3 bases: TGTGCCAGCAGTTCAACATATTCCCAAGAGCAGTACTTC.

The V gene is TRBV4-3, the J gene TRBJ1-2; D is perhaps TRBD1 (6 bases). Deletions cut 4 bases from V and 3 bases from J, with 21 bases between. Germline CDR1 and CDR2: LGHNA and YSLEER. The CDR3 contains 17 residues. CDR3 DNA sequence: TGCGCCAGCAGCCCCAACATCCGCAGGGGATTAGACTATGGCTACACCTTC. This gives the protein CASSPNIRRGLDYGYTF.

This clone was detected only once. This chain links TRBV7-2 with TRBJ1-2, with a weak D call TRBD1 (5 bases). The length of the CDR3 is 15 residues. Germline lookup yields CDR1 SGHTA and CDR2 FQGNSA. The V end was cut by 2 bases, the J end by 1 base, with 11 bases between. Here the CDR3 DNA reads TGTGCCAGCAGCTTATGGACAAAAGATAACTATGGCTACACCTTC. Its protein is CASSLWTKDNYGYTF.

Only one count was recorded for this clone. J is TRBJ2-7 and V is TRBV2; tentative D call: TRBD2 (8 bases). The CDR3 has 15 amino acids. CDR1 is SNHLY, CDR2 FYNNEI, per germline. The V end was cut by 8 bases, the J end by 0 bases, with 17 bases between. CDR3 nucleotides: TGTGCCAGCGTAGGGGGCGGGGGGTCCTCCTACGAGCAGTACTTC. Protein sequence: CASVGGGGSSYEQYF.

The V call is TRBV5-5, the J call TRBJ2-1; D is uncertain. Looked up from germline, CDR1 is SGHKS and CDR2 is YYEKEE (reference sequence). There are 16 residues in the CDR3. Trimming left V 5 bases short and J 0 bases short, with 15 bases between. Here the CDR3 reads CASSSFKGSSYNEQFF. CDR3 in DNA: TGTGCCAGCAGTTCGTTTAAGGGCAGCTCCTACAATGAGCAGTTCTTC.

The chain is built from TRBV7-2 and TRBJ2-3; no reliable D call. CDR3 length: 14 residues. The germline gives CDR1 SGHTA, CDR2 FQGNSA. V was cut by 2 bases and J by 7 bases, with 13 bases left in between. CDR3 amino acids: CASSLRSVLNTQYF. The CDR3 DNA reads TGTGCCAGCAGCTTACGATCTGTTTTAAATACGCAGTATTTT. Variable domain in full (rest from reference TRBV7-2 and TRBJ2-3): GAGVSQSPSNKVTEKGKDVELRCDPISGHTALYWYRQSLGQGLEFLIYFQGNSAPDKSGLPSDRFSAERTGGSVSTLTIQRTQQEDSAVYLCASSLRSVLNTQYFGPGTRLTVL.

The chain has TRBV5-1 and TRBJ1-3; D is unresolved. The CDR3 is 17 residues long. The germline gives CDR1 SGHRS, CDR2 YFSETQ. Trimming removed 1 base at V and 2 bases at J, with 16 bases between. DNA of the CDR3: TGCGCCAGCAGCTTGCGGGAAACTGATAGGACTGGAAACACCATATATTTT. Translated, it gives CASSLRETDRTGNTIYF.

This clone was observed a single time. This chain links TRBV6-5 with TRBJ1-4; a possible D gene is TRBD1 (6 bases). This CDR3 region has 14 residues. Trimming took off 7 bases at V and 6 bases at J, with 15 bases between the two ends. CDR1 is MNHEY and CDR2 is SVGAGI in the germline V gene. The CDR3 loop reads CASMGGTSYEKLFF. The CDR3 coding sequence is TGTGCCAGCATGGGGGGGACATCTTATGAAAAACTGTTTTTT.